The 27 T cell receptor beta chains given below trace back to one sample, sequenced in a study of cytomegalovirus exposure and HLA in healthy donors. The PCR ran on 60 Vbeta and 13 Jbeta primers. The repertoire was sequenced with immunoSEQ multiplex PCR; TCRdb's copy has only in-frame clones and lacks some. This table holds some 130,000 clones, under 85% found once. The specimen sequenced was PBMCs. These TCRs come from a man in his thirties or forties in good health and CMV-seronegative.

V is TRBV18 and J is TRBJ2-1; no clear D. V lost 2 bases, J lost 7 bases, and 9 bases lay in between. This CDR3 comprises 13 residues. The germline gives CDR1 KGHSH, CDR2 LQKENI. CDR3 residues: CASSPTRQNEQFF. CDR3 sequence (DNA): TGTGCCAGCTCACCAACCAGACAAAATGAGCAGTTCTTC.

This clone showed up just once. The chain joins TRBV5-4 to TRBJ1-2; a possible D gene is TRBD1 (5 bases). There are 16 residues in the CDR3. V shed 2 bases and J shed 0 bases, with 14 bases lying between them. Germline CDR1 SGHNT, CDR2 YYREEE (reference sequence). CDR3 sequence: CASSFNTGMANYGYTF. In DNA, the CDR3 is TGTGCCAGCAGCTTTAATACAGGAATGGCTAACTATGGCTACACCTTC.

The chain is built from TRBV5-4 and TRBJ2-7; D is ambiguous. Germline assignment: CDR1 SGHNT and CDR2 YYREEE (reference sequence). The CDR3 length is 14 residues. Deletions cut 1 base from V and 3 bases from J, with 11 bases between. The CDR3 DNA sequence: TGTGCCAGCAGCTTGTTCGACCGACACTACGAGCAGTACTTC. The encoded protein is CASSLFDRHYEQYF.

The rearrangement uses TRBV5-5 and TRBJ2-3, with 8 positions matching TRBD1. CDR1 SGHKS and CDR2 YYEKEE come from the germline V gene (reference sequence). The CDR3 consists of 17 residues. V was clipped by 4 bases and J by 3 bases; unmatched bases: 13. The CDR3 loop reads CASSGGTTGEVTDTQYF. In nucleotides, the CDR3 is TGTGCCAGCAGCGGGGGGACGACAGGGGAGGTAACAGATACGCAGTATTTT.

The V and J genes are TRBV9 and TRBJ2-1; 13 positions agree with TRBD2. V shed 4 bases and J 4 bases; nucleotides not matched to a gene: 5. This CDR3 has 16 amino acids. CDR1 is SGDLS and CDR2 is YYNGEE in the germline V gene. Here the CDR3 reads CASSTRTSGGYNEQFF. The CDR3 DNA is TGTGCCAGCAGCACCCGGACTAGCGGGGGTTACAATGAGCAGTTCTTC.

The chain is built from TRBV9 and TRBJ2-5; 7 bases align to TRBD2. The V and J ends lost 2 bases and 4 bases, in that order; junction bases with no gene match: 2. Germline loops: CDR1 SGDLS, CDR2 YYNGEE. The CDR3 contains 13 residues. The CDR3 nucleotides read TGTGCCAGCAGCGTTCGGGGGGTAGAGACCCAGTACTTC. This encodes CASSVRGVETQYF.

The chain recombines TRBV5-1 with TRBJ2-1; D ambiguous. This CDR3 is built from 13 residues. V was cut by 0 bases and J by 3 bases, with 4 bases left in between. In germline, CDR1 is SGHRS, CDR2 YFSETQ. CDR3 sequence reads: CASSLELYNEQFF. In DNA, the CDR3 is TGCGCCAGCAGCTTGGAGCTCTACAATGAGCAGTTCTTC. Supplemented by reference TRBV5-1 and TRBJ2-1, the full variable domain reads KAGVTQTPRYLIKTRGQQVTLSCSPISGHRSVSWYQQTPGQGLQFLFEYFSETQRNKGNFPGRFSGRQFSNSRSEMNVSTLELGDSALYLCASSLELYNEQFFGPGTRLTVL.

The V gene is TRBV19, the J gene TRBJ2-1, with D perhaps TRBD1 (6 bases). Between the trimmed V and J ends, which lost 1 base and 2 bases, there was a span of 9 bases. There are 15 residues in the CDR3. Germline V lookup: CDR1 LNHDA, CDR2 SQIVND (reference sequence). CDR3 sequence (DNA): TGTGCCAGTAGTATAGTACAGGGCCCCTACAATGAGCAGTTCTTC. Encoded protein: CASSIVQGPYNEQFF.

This clone occurred once. The rearrangement links TRBV5-6 to TRBJ2-7; 7 nucleotides match TRBD1. The CDR3 has 12 residues. After removal of 2 bases from V and 12 bases from J, the junction contained 8 bases not matched to a gene. CDR1 and CDR2 (germline): SGHDT, YYEEEE. CDR3 DNA sequence: TGTGCCAGCAGCTTAGGGACAGTTAATCGGTACTTC. It translates to CASSLGTVNRYF.

V gene TRBV29-1 combines with J gene TRBJ2-7, with 8 bases aligning to TRBD1. Germline CDR1 and CDR2: SQVTM and ANQGSEA. The CDR3 contains 14 residues. V was pared by 2 bases and J by 5 bases, with 8 bases of the junction left unmatched. CDR3 region: CSVEKSDRVDEQYF. CDR3 bases: TGCAGCGTTGAAAAATCGGACAGGGTTGACGAGCAGTACTTC.

This rearrangement joins TRBV4-1 to TRBJ1-5; 8 nucleotides match TRBD1. The CDR3 covers 16 residues. The J segment lost 7 bases and the V segment lost 1 base, leaving 9 bases of the junction unmatched. Germline-derived CDR1 and CDR2 are MGHRA and YSYEKL. Written as DNA, the CDR3 is TGCGCCAGCAGCCAAGGGACAGGGTATTTGGGCCAGCCCCAGCATTTT. This codes for CASSQGTGYLGQPQHF.

This chain links TRBV13 with TRBJ1-2, with D possibly matching TRBD1 (6 bases). V lost 5 bases, J lost 1 base, and 8 bases lay in between. Germline loops: CDR1 PRHDT, CDR2 FYEKMQ (reference sequence). The CDR3 covers 13 residues. DNA of the CDR3: TGTGCCAGCAGCCGACAGGTTAACTATGGCTACACCTTC. It yields the protein CASSRQVNYGYTF. The whole variable domain, remainder taken from reference TRBV13 and TRBJ1-2, is AAGVIQSPRHLIKEKRETATLKCYPIPRHDTVYWYQQGPGQDPQFLISFYEKMQSDKGSIPDRFSAQQFSDYHSELNMSSLELGDSALYFCASSRQVNYGYTFGSGTRLTVV.

The chain uses TRBV7-6 and TRBJ1-1; unclear D gene. Between the trimmed V and J ends, which lost 0 bases and 0 bases, there was a span of 8 bases. Germline CDR1 and CDR2: SGHVS and FNYEAQ. The CDR3 consists of 15 residues. Here the CDR3 reads CASSLASTVNTEAFF. In DNA form, the CDR3 reads TGTGCCAGCAGCTTAGCGAGCACGGTGAACACTGAAGCTTTCTTT.

In regard to this clone: Other nucleotide sequences from this sample produce the same CDR3. The chain has TRBV5-6 and TRBJ2-7; TRBD1 matches at 10 bases. The germline V gene has CDR1 SGHDT and CDR2 YYEEEE. The CDR3 has 13 residues. V lost 3 bases to trimming and J lost 3 bases; unmatched junction nucleotides: 0. CDR3 nucleotides: TGTGCCAGCAGCTGGGACAGGGGCTACGAGCAGTACTTC. It translates to CASSWDRGYEQYF.

J is TRBJ1-6 and V is TRBV18; a weak D match, TRBD1 (6 bases). The CDR3 totals 16 residues. V lost 2 bases, J lost 7 bases, and 15 bases lay in between. The germline gives CDR1 KGHSH, CDR2 LQKENI. CDR3 protein: CASSPESWTANSPLHF. CDR3 in DNA: TGTGCCAGCTCACCAGAAAGCTGGACAGCCAATTCACCCCTCCACTTT. Drawing the rest from reference TRBV18 and TRBJ1-6, the complete variable domain is NAGVMQNPRHLVRRRGQEARLRCSPMKGHSHVYWYRQLPEEGLKFMVYLQKENIIDESGMPKERFSAEFPKEGPSILRIQQVVRGDSAAYFCASSPESWTANSPLHFGNGTRLTVT.

This chain joins TRBV5-1 and TRBJ2-7, with TRBD1 matching over 8 bases. CDR3 length equals 13 residues. Per the germline V gene, CDR1 is SGHRS and CDR2 is YFSETQ. With V trimmed by 4 bases and J by 5 bases, 5 bases remained unmatched. The CDR3 reads CASSRQGSNEQYF. CDR3 bases: TGCGCCAGCAGCCGACAGGGGAGCAACGAGCAGTACTTC. The full variable domain, with the rest looked up from reference TRBV5-1 and TRBJ2-7, is KAGVTQTPRYLIKTRGQQVTLSCSPISGHRSVSWYQQTPGQGLQFLFEYFSETQRNKGNFPGRFSGRQFSNSRSEMNVSTLELGDSALYLCASSRQGSNEQYFGPGTRLTVT.

V usage is TRBV7-2 and J usage is TRBJ1-2, with 8 bases identical to TRBD1. The germline gives CDR1 SGHTA, CDR2 FQGNSA. Germline trimming cut 0 bases from V and 0 bases from J; bases unmatched to any gene: 9. CDR3 length: 18 residues. The CDR3 spells CASSLAHATGVANYGYTF. Here the CDR3 DNA reads TGTGCCAGCAGCTTAGCGCATGCGACAGGGGTAGCTAACTATGGCTACACCTTC. Full variable domain (remainder filled in from reference TRBV7-2 and TRBJ1-2): GAGVSQSPSNKVTEKGKDVELRCDPISGHTALYWYRQSLGQGLEFLIYFQGNSAPDKSGLPSDRFSAERTGGSVSTLTIQRTQQEDSAVYLCASSLAHATGVANYGYTFGSGTRLTVV.

The chain carries TRBV25-1 and TRBJ2-3; 7 nucleotides match TRBD1. This CDR3 region has 15 residues. After removal of 3 bases from V and 4 bases from J, the junction contained 7 bases not matched to a gene. Germline CDR1 MGHDK, CDR2 SYGVNS. The CDR3 region is CASSDTQGFPDTQYF. The CDR3 DNA is TGTGCCAGCAGTGACACACAGGGGTTCCCAGATACGCAGTATTTT.

The chain joins TRBV4-3 to TRBJ2-7; the D gene is possibly TRBD2 (6 bases). The CDR3 covers 16 residues. Trimming removed 2 bases at V and 1 base at J, with 15 bases between. The V gene's germline CDR1 is LGHNA and CDR2 YSLEER. For the CDR3, the DNA is TGCGCCAGCAGCCAATCGACCGCTAGCGTATCCTACGAGCAGTACTTC. It translates to CASSQSTASVSYEQYF.

This clone was seen a single time. The chain employs TRBV2 and TRBJ2-6, with D possibly TRBD2 on 6 matching bases. V was clipped by 6 bases and J by 1 base, with 7 bases between them. Germline V gene sequence: CDR1 SNHLY, CDR2 FYNNEI. CDR3 size: 14 residues. The CDR3 reads CASREGSGANVLTF. The DNA for the CDR3 is TGTGCCAGCAGGGAGGGGTCTGGGGCCAACGTCCTGACTTTC.

The chain employs TRBV7-2 and TRBJ2-5; 8 bases are a match to TRBD2. Germline V gene lookup returns CDR1 SGHTA and CDR2 FQGNSA. Trimming at V came to 7 bases and at J to 3 bases, leaving 16 bases not matched to a gene. The CDR3 is 17 residues long. The chain's CDR3 is CASTRGAGGTQKETQYF. As DNA, the CDR3 is TGTGCCAGCACCCGAGGGGCGGGGGGAACCCAAAAAGAGACCCAGTACTTC. Based on the CDR3 plus reference TRBV7-2 and TRBJ2-5, the full variable domain is GAGVSQSPSNKVTEKGKDVELRCDPISGHTALYWYRQSLGQGLEFLIYFQGNSAPDKSGLPSDRFSAERTGGSVSTLTIQRTQQEDSAVYLCASTRGAGGTQKETQYFGPGTRLLVL.

The chain employs TRBV15 and TRBJ2-1; 11 nucleotides align to TRBD1. J gave up 7 bases and V 0 bases, and 5 bases lay outside the gene matches. The CDR3 contains 16 residues. Germline values: CDR1 LNHNV, CDR2 YYDKDF (reference sequence). The CDR3 region is CATSRDGQGARNEQFF. The CDR3 coding sequence is TGTGCCACCAGCAGAGACGGACAGGGGGCGCGGAATGAGCAGTTCTTC.

The chain links TRBV28 to TRBJ1-2, with 7 bases lining up with TRBD1. With 4 bases clipped from V and 4 bases from J, the junction kept 15 bases outside the gene matches. This CDR3 contains 17 residues. Germline CDR1 and CDR2: MDHEN and SYDVKM. CDR3 residues: CASSSPYPLTGRYGYTF. CDR3 nucleotides: TGTGCCAGCAGTTCGCCATACCCTCTGACAGGGCGCTATGGCTACACCTTC.

The V gene is TRBV28, the J gene TRBJ1-1; weak D call: TRBD1 (6 bases). The CDR3 extends over 14 amino acids. CDR1 is MDHEN, CDR2 SYDVKM, per germline. Deletions cut 5 bases from V and 11 bases from J, with 21 bases between. CDR3 sequence: CASSPPSRFQGAFF. The CDR3 DNA sequence: TGTGCCAGCAGTCCACCCTCCCGATTTCAGGGGGCTTTCTTT.

The CDR3 reads CASSYSTGRAYEQYF. The CDR3 coding sequence is TGTGCCAGCAGTTACTCTACAGGGCGGGCCTACGAGCAGTACTTC. The chain links TRBV6-6 to TRBJ2-7; D might be TRBD1 (6 bases). Germline CDR1 MNHNY, CDR2 SVGAGI (reference sequence). This CDR3 has 15 amino acids. V was cut by 0 bases and J by 2 bases, with 11 bases left in between.

The chain recombines TRBV19 with TRBJ2-3; 8 nucleotides agree with TRBD2. Germline CDR1 reads LNHDA; CDR2 reads SQIVND (reference sequence). Losses at the gene ends were 7 bases for V and 3 bases for J; bases not matched to a gene: 9. This CDR3 region has 15 residues. CDR3 bases: TGTGCCAGTACTATGGGAGCGGGAGTTACAGATACGCAGTATTTT. Translating gives CASTMGAGVTDTQYF.

This sequence joins TRBV11-1 and TRBJ2-1; 10 nucleotides match TRBD2. With 0 bases clipped from V and 8 bases from J, the junction kept 7 bases outside the gene matches. The germline CDR1 and CDR2 sequences are SGHAT and FQDESV (reference sequence). The CDR3 sequence is 16 residues long. The CDR3 coding sequence is TGTGCCAGCAGCTTAGCCCAACCTGGGACTAGCGATGAGCAGTTCTTC. Its translation: CASSLAQPGTSDEQFF.